The source of this TCR beta chain is a study of Graves' ophthalmopathy and Graves' hyperthyroidism. Study findings and constraints: The model flagged ophthalmopathy progression at 55% to 71% sensitivity and less than 75% specificity. Blood also harbored most expanded thyroid clonotypes above 0.001 frequency.

Reliance was placed on clinical symptoms, serum thyroxine, TRAb, thyroid ultrasound and orbital computed tomography for diagnosis. The PBMCs were taken from 10 ml of fresh peripheral blood. As to this clonotype: Antigen specificity is unknown.

Transcripts of RNA were the source for amplifying TCR beta CDR3 regions. A first-round RT-PCR used HTBI primers, followed by a second-round multiplex PCR. MiXCR, run by TCRdb on the multiplex PCR reads, gives a single entry per CDR3 protein. The sample yields 650,000 to 900,000 distinct CDR3 sequences, 40% seen once. Sequencing used peripheral blood. The TCR comes from an adult man with Graves' ophthalmopathy.

CDR3 nucleotide sequence: TGTGCCAGCAGTGGCCGGGACAGGGAAAATTCACCCCTCCACTTT. Encoded protein: CASSGRDRENSPLHF. The V and J genes are TRBV25-1 and TRBJ1-6, with TRBD1 identical over 9 bases. CDR1 MGHDK and CDR2 SYGVNS come from the germline V gene. V trimming: 4 bases; J trimming: 7 bases; junction bases outside the gene matches: 5. The CDR3 sequence is 15 residues long.